This T cell receptor beta chain was found in a study of Graves' ophthalmopathy and Graves' hyperthyroidism. About the study: The stable label applied to hyperthyroidism with no ophthalmopathy within 18 months of follow-up.

RNA served as the template for amplifying TCR beta CDR3 regions. Second-round multiplex PCR followed a first-round RT-PCR using HTBI primers. TCRdb reanalysed the multiplex PCR reads using MiXCR and keeps one entry per CDR3 protein. In the table there are around 1.1 million distinct CDR3 sequences, around a third of which are singletons. Looked up from germline, CDR1 is SQVTM and CDR2 is ANQGSEA. This CDR3 has 14 amino acids. The ends were cut back, 8 bases at V and 1 base at J, with 17 bases in the middle. In its sample, this clonotype was seen a few times. Each hyperthyroidism patient was newly diagnosed, with under 2 months' duration, and aged 18 to 65. Diagnoses were established from clinical symptoms, serum thyroxine, TRAb, thyroid ultrasound and orbital computed tomography.

Sample: peripheral blood or thyroid tissue (not recorded which). This receptor was identified in an adult man with Graves' hyperthyroidism. The chain couples TRBV29-1 to TRBJ2-5; D is ambiguous. In DNA form, the CDR3 reads TGCAGCCTTACTCAGACCGCTGTCCAAGAGACCCAGTACTTC. Translated, it gives CSLTQTAVQETQYF.